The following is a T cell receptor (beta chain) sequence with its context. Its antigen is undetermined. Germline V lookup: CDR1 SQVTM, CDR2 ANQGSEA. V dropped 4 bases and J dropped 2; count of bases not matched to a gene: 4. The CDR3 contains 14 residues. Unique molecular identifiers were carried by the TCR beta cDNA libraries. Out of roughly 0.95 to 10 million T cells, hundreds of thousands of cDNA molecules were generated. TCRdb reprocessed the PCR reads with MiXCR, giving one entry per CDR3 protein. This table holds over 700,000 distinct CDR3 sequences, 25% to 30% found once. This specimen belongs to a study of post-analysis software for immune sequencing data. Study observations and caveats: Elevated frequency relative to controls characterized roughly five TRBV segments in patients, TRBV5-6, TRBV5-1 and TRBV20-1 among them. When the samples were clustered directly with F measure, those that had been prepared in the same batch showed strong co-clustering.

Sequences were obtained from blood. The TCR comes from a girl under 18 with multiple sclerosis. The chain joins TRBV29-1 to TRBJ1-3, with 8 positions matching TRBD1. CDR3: CSVGMGQAGNTIYF. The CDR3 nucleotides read TGCAGCGTTGGCATGGGACAGGCTGGAAACACCATATATTTT.